These T cell receptor beta chains were read from a single sample in a study of T cell responses to AZD1222 COVID-19 vaccine. The repertoire was sequenced with immunoSEQ multiplex PCR; TCRdb's copy has only in-frame clones and lacks some. The sample lists about 67,000 clones, roughly 84% occurring once. The sequences come from peripheral blood, collected on day 0 of AZD1222 vaccination. These receptors came from an adult in good health. Both conserved end residues are part of each CDR3. D genes are given only for firm matches. Only some rows state a clone size, as once, few, many or a class for expanded clones.

abundance: .; v_gene: TRBV28; j_gene: TRBJ1-5; d_gene: TRBD1; len: 15; CDR3aa: CASNARQGAVEPQHF; CDR3nt: TGTGCCAGCAACGCGAGACAGGGGGCCGTTGAGCCCCAGCATTTT
abundance: .; v_gene: TRBV27; j_gene: TRBJ1-1; d_gene: .; len: 14; CDR3aa: CASSLRPGNTEAFF; CDR3nt: TGTGCCAGCAGTTTACGGCCAGGGAACACTGAAGCTTTCTTT
abundance: .; v_gene: TRBV6-5; j_gene: TRBJ2-2; d_gene: TRBD1; len: 15; CDR3aa: CASIPGTGNTGELFF; CDR3nt: TGTGCCAGCATCCCCGGGACAGGGAACACCGGGGAGCTGTTTTTT
abundance: .; v_gene: TRBV19; j_gene: TRBJ1-2; d_gene: .; len: 11; CDR3aa: CATRRGGGYTF; CDR3nt: TGTGCCACCCGCAGGGGAGGAGGCTACACCTTC
abundance: .; v_gene: TRBV6-6; j_gene: TRBJ1-4; d_gene: .; len: 17; CDR3aa: CASSRTGSGRSNEKLFF; CDR3nt: TGTGCCAGCAGCCGAACGGGATCGGGGCGATCTAATGAAAAACTGTTTTTT
abundance: .; v_gene: TRBV19; j_gene: TRBJ2-7; d_gene: .; len: 13; CDR3aa: CASSIDGIYEQYF; CDR3nt: TGTGCCAGTAGTATAGATGGTATCTACGAGCAGTACTTC
abundance: .; v_gene: TRBV5-6; j_gene: TRBJ1-5; d_gene: .; len: 16; CDR3aa: CASSLGPGSSNQPQHF; CDR3nt: TGTGCCAGCAGCTTGGGTCCCGGGTCGAGCAATCAGCCCCAGCATTTT
abundance: .; v_gene: TRBV14; j_gene: TRBJ2-7; d_gene: TRBD1; len: 15; CDR3aa: CASSQEGGSFYEQYF; CDR3nt: TGTGCCAGCAGCCAAGAAGGGGGCTCCTTCTACGAGCAGTACTTC
abundance: .; v_gene: TRBV3-1/TRBV3-2; j_gene: TRBJ2-1; d_gene: .; len: 11; CDR3aa: CASSQWDEQFF; CDR3nt: TGTGCCAGCAGCCAATGGGATGAGCAGTTCTTC
abundance: once; v_gene: TRBV19; j_gene: TRBJ2-3; d_gene: .; len: 11; CDR3aa: CASIGGHTQYF; CDR3nt: TGTGCCAGTATCGGGGGACATACGCAGTATTTT
abundance: .; v_gene: TRBV4-3; j_gene: TRBJ2-1; d_gene: .; len: 16; CDR3aa: CASSQDFAGQINEQFF; CDR3nt: TGCGCCAGCAGCCAAGATTTTGCGGGGCAGATCAATGAGCAGTTCTTC
abundance: .; v_gene: TRBV2; j_gene: TRBJ2-2; d_gene: .; len: 14; CDR3aa: CASSELAGTGELFF; CDR3nt: TGTGCCAGCAGTGAACTAGCAGGCACCGGGGAGCTGTTTTTT
abundance: .; v_gene: TRBV24-1; j_gene: TRBJ2-1; d_gene: TRBD2; len: 14; CDR3aa: CATSGGGSYNEQFF; CDR3nt: TGTGCCACCAGTGGGGGGGGCTCCTACAATGAGCAGTTCTTC
abundance: .; v_gene: TRBV7-9; j_gene: TRBJ1-2; d_gene: TRBD1; len: 16; CDR3aa: CASRPTGAPDREGYTF; CDR3nt: TGTGCCAGCAGGCCCACCGGGGCACCAGACAGGGAAGGCTACACCTTC
abundance: few; v_gene: TRBV19; j_gene: TRBJ1-1; d_gene: .; len: 14; CDR3aa: CASSSQDFGTEAFF; CDR3nt: TGTGCCAGTAGCTCACAGGACTTCGGCACTGAAGCTTTCTTT
abundance: .; v_gene: TRBV2; j_gene: TRBJ2-7; d_gene: .; len: 11; CDR3aa: CASSLFYEQYF; CDR3nt: TGTGCCAGCAGTCTCTTCTACGAGCAGTACTTC
abundance: .; v_gene: TRBV5-1; j_gene: TRBJ2-1; d_gene: .; len: 16; CDR3aa: CASSSSGWLSYNEQFF; CDR3nt: TGCGCCAGCAGCTCCAGCGGGTGGCTGTCCTACAATGAGCAGTTCTTC
abundance: few; v_gene: TRBV7-2; j_gene: TRBJ1-5; d_gene: .; len: 14; CDR3aa: CASSFGPSNQPQHF; CDR3nt: TGTGCCAGCAGCTTCGGACCCAGCAATCAGCCCCAGCATTTT
abundance: once; v_gene: TRBV19; j_gene: TRBJ1-2; d_gene: .; len: 13; CDR3aa: CASIGESNYGYTF; CDR3nt: TGTGCCAGTATAGGGGAATCGAACTATGGCTACACCTTC
abundance: .; v_gene: TRBV10-3; j_gene: TRBJ2-3; d_gene: .; len: 14; CDR3aa: CAISESVLADTQYF; CDR3nt: TGTGCCATCAGTGAGTCGGTTCTAGCAGATACGCAGTATTTT
abundance: .; v_gene: TRBV19; j_gene: TRBJ1-6; d_gene: .; len: 14; CDR3aa: CASGTIPYNSPLHF; CDR3nt: TGTGCCAGTGGCACTATCCCGTATAATTCACCCCTCCACTTT
abundance: .; v_gene: TRBV2; j_gene: TRBJ2-1; d_gene: TRBD2; len: 16; CDR3aa: CASRPLAGGSYNEQFF; CDR3nt: TGTGCCAGCAGACCCCTAGCGGGAGGATCCTACAATGAGCAGTTCTTC
abundance: .; v_gene: TRBV11-2; j_gene: TRBJ2-1; d_gene: TRBD2; len: 15; CDR3aa: CASSSLGSGGAWQFF; CDR3nt: TGTGCCAGCAGCTCCTTGGGTAGCGGGGGGGCCTGGCAGTTCTTC
abundance: .; v_gene: TRBV7-2; j_gene: TRBJ1-4; d_gene: TRBD1; len: 14; CDR3aa: CASSFRQGEGKLFF; CDR3nt: TGTGCCAGCAGCTTCAGACAGGGCGAAGGGAAACTGTTTTTT
abundance: .; v_gene: TRBV7-9; j_gene: TRBJ2-3; d_gene: .; len: 18; CDR3aa: CASSLVPGTGSSTDTQYF; CDR3nt: TGTGCCAGCAGCTTAGTTCCCGGGACGGGATCTAGCACAGATACGCAGTATTTT
abundance: medium-sized; v_gene: TRBV6-1; j_gene: TRBJ2-6; d_gene: .; len: 20; CDR3aa: CASSEALLGSASPGANVLTF; CDR3nt: TGTGCCAGCAGTGAAGCGCTTCTGGGGTCCGCATCCCCTGGGGCCAACGTCCTGACTTTC
abundance: .; v_gene: TRBV7-2; j_gene: TRBJ2-2; d_gene: TRBD2; len: 16; CDR3aa: CASRIGGSRTTGELFF; CDR3nt: TGTGCCAGCAGGATTGGCGGGAGTAGGACCACCGGGGAGCTGTTTTTT
abundance: .; v_gene: TRBV27; j_gene: TRBJ2-2; d_gene: TRBD1; len: 15; CDR3aa: CASSTGQLNTGELFF; CDR3nt: TGTGCCAGCAGCACGGGACAGCTGAACACCGGGGAGCTGTTTTTT
abundance: once; v_gene: TRBV12-3/TRBV12-4; j_gene: TRBJ2-7; d_gene: .; len: 13; CDR3aa: CASSFKGWAEQYF; CDR3nt: TGTGCCAGCAGTTTCAAGGGGTGGGCCGAGCAGTACTTC
abundance: .; v_gene: TRBV7-9; j_gene: TRBJ1-3; d_gene: .; len: 15; CDR3aa: CASSLEVASGNTIYF; CDR3nt: TGTGCCAGCAGCTTAGAAGTCGCCTCTGGAAACACCATATATTTT
abundance: .; v_gene: TRBV19; j_gene: TRBJ1-3; d_gene: .; len: 13; CDR3aa: CASSTATGNTIYF; CDR3nt: TGTGCCAGTAGTACGGCAACTGGAAACACCATATATTTT
abundance: .; v_gene: TRBV19; j_gene: TRBJ1-2; d_gene: .; len: 13; CDR3aa: CASSIGGAGGYTF; CDR3nt: TGTGCCAGTAGTATCGGAGGGGCGGGTGGCTACACCTTC
abundance: .; v_gene: TRBV27; j_gene: TRBJ2-2; d_gene: .; len: 14; CDR3aa: CASSLFFGTGELFF; CDR3nt: TGTGCCAGCAGTTTATTTTTTGGCACCGGGGAGCTGTTTTTT
abundance: few; v_gene: TRBV12-3/TRBV12-4; j_gene: TRBJ1-2; d_gene: TRBD1; len: 13; CDR3aa: CASSHDRVYGYTF; CDR3nt: TGTGCCAGCAGCCACGACAGGGTGTATGGCTACACCTTC
abundance: few; v_gene: TRBV27; j_gene: TRBJ1-4; d_gene: TRBD1; len: 16; CDR3aa: CASSPTGTSTNEKLFF; CDR3nt: TGTGCCAGCAGTCCGACAGGGACTTCAACTAATGAAAAACTGTTTTTT
abundance: few; v_gene: TRBV27; j_gene: TRBJ2-7; d_gene: TRBD2; len: 14; CDR3aa: CASSRAGSSYEQYF; CDR3nt: TGTGCCAGCAGTCGAGCGGGATCCTCCTACGAGCAGTACTTC
abundance: .; v_gene: TRBV11-2; j_gene: TRBJ1-2; d_gene: .; len: 14; CDR3aa: CASSPGPGSYGYTF; CDR3nt: TGTGCCAGCAGCCCGGGACCCGGGAGTTATGGCTACACCTTC
abundance: once; v_gene: TRBV28; j_gene: TRBJ1-5; d_gene: TRBD1; len: 15; CDR3aa: CASRRDRLGNQPQHF; CDR3nt: TGTGCCAGCAGGAGGGACAGGTTAGGCAATCAGCCCCAGCATTTT
abundance: few; v_gene: TRBV30; j_gene: TRBJ2-1; d_gene: TRBD2; len: 14; CDR3aa: CAWSVLAGVDEQFF; CDR3nt: TGTGCCTGGAGCGTACTAGCGGGAGTTGATGAGCAGTTCTTC
abundance: .; v_gene: TRBV28; j_gene: TRBJ1-1; d_gene: .; len: 13; CDR3aa: CASSRGRNTEAFF; CDR3nt: TGTGCCAGCAGTCGGGGACGGAACACTGAAGCTTTCTTT
abundance: .; v_gene: TRBV4-3; j_gene: TRBJ2-1; d_gene: .; len: 14; CDR3aa: CASSPGLQAYEQFF; CDR3nt: TGCGCCAGCAGCCCGGGACTTCAGGCTTATGAGCAGTTCTTC
abundance: .; v_gene: TRBV19; j_gene: TRBJ1-6; d_gene: .; len: 13; CDR3aa: CASSSRLYSPLHF; CDR3nt: TGTGCCAGTAGTTCGCGCCTTTATTCACCCCTCCACTTT